The 18 T cell receptor beta chains listed next were all sequenced from one sample in a study of cytomegalovirus exposure and HLA in healthy donors. PCR involved 60 Vbeta and 13 Jbeta primers. The method was immunoSEQ multiplex PCR; TCRdb's version includes in-frame clones alone and lacks a portion of them. The sample has approximately 87,000 clones, approximately 84% seen once; the top ten hold around 5.6%. Source material: PBMCs. All receptors derive from a woman aged 18-29 years in good health and CMV-seropositive.

The chain is built from TRBV28 and TRBJ2-7; D is undetermined. The V gene's germline CDR1 is MDHEN and CDR2 SYDVKM. The CDR3 spans 12 residues. The ends were cut back, 4 bases at V and 2 bases at J, with 6 bases in the middle. CDR3 nucleotide sequence: TGTGCCAGCAGTTCACAGACCTACGAGCAGTACTTC. It is translated as CASSSQTYEQYF.

This chain uses TRBV5-1 with TRBJ2-5; D possibly corresponds to TRBD2 (6 bases). Trimming left V 1 base short and J 5 bases short, with 12 bases between. CDR3 length: 14 residues. Germline CDR1 is SGHRS and CDR2 is YFSETQ. The CDR3: CASSLFSGAETQYF. The CDR3 DNA follows: TGCGCCAGCAGCTTGTTTTCGGGAGCCGAGACCCAGTACTTC.

The CDR3 sequence: CASSPQDNPYEQYF. For the CDR3, the DNA is TGTGCCAGCAGTCCTCAGGACAATCCCTACGAGCAGTACTTC. This sequence joins TRBV6-5 and TRBJ2-7; D perhaps matches TRBD1 (5 bases). Trimming took 5 bases from V and 2 from J, leaving 13 bases between them. The CDR3 loop spans 14 amino acids. Per germline, CDR1 MNHEY and CDR2 SVGAGI.

This clone was observed a single time. DNA of the CDR3: TGTGCCAGCAGCCATGACCGATACCTTTACAGGGGCGTGACCTACGAGCAGTACTTC. Its protein is CASSHDRYLYRGVTYEQYF. This sequence joins TRBV7-3 and TRBJ2-7, with 7 bases matching TRBD1. Losses at the gene ends were 5 bases for V and 2 bases for J; bases not matched to a gene: 21. Germline loops: CDR1 SGHTA, CDR2 FQGTGA. This CDR3 region has 19 residues.

This chain joins TRBV27 and TRBJ1-6; D is perhaps TRBD1 (6 bases). This CDR3 region has 13 residues. Per germline, CDR1 MNHEY and CDR2 SMNVEV (reference sequence). Trimming removed 9 bases from V and 9 bases from J, with 15 bases in between. The CDR3 DNA follows: TGTGCCAGGAAACAGGGTGAGGCTTCACCCCTCCACTTT. This codes for CARKQGEASPLHF.

The chain links TRBV30 to TRBJ1-2, with 7 bases that match TRBD1. J lost 5 bases, V lost 4 bases, and 7 bases had no gene match. Germline V gene data show CDR1 as GTSNPN and CDR2 as SVGIG (reference sequence). The CDR3 is made up of 13 amino acids. The CDR3 nucleotides are TGTGCCTGGAAGACAGGGCGTGATTATGGCTACACCTTC. It encodes CAWKTGRDYGYTF.

The chain joins TRBV12-5 to TRBJ1-1; 8 bases map to TRBD1. Germline CDR1 and CDR2: LGHNT and FRNRAP. The CDR3 is 14 residues long. Trimming at V came to 8 bases and at J to 1 base, leaving 6 bases not matched to a gene. The CDR3 nucleotides read TGTGCTAGTACGAGGGGACAGGAGAACACTGAAGCTTTCTTT. Its protein product is CASTRGQENTEAFF.

This clone was seen ten or more times. The rearrangement links TRBV4-2 to TRBJ2-7, with a possible D match to TRBD1 (5 bases). CDR1 is LGHNA and CDR2 is YNFKEQ in the germline V gene. Trimming left V 3 bases short and J 3 bases short, with 12 bases between. The CDR3 sequence is 14 residues long. CDR3 in DNA: TGTGCCAGCAGCCATGCAGGGCAAATCTACGAGCAGTACTTC. Translating it yields CASSHAGQIYEQYF.

The genes are TRBV28 and TRBJ1-1; 9 positions match TRBD1. After removal of 10 bases from V and 4 bases from J, the junction contained 10 bases not matched to a gene. The CDR3 runs 14 residues. Germline loops: CDR1 MDHEN, CDR2 SYDVKM. This CDR3 is CATGTGSVPTEAFF. The CDR3 nucleotides are TGTGCCACCGGGACAGGGAGTGTGCCCACTGAAGCTTTCTTT.

The chain carries TRBV27 and TRBJ1-6; D possibly corresponds to TRBD1 (5 bases). Germline assignment: CDR1 MNHEY and CDR2 SMNVEV (reference sequence). There are 18 residues in the CDR3. V was shortened by 5 bases and J by 7 bases, with 24 bases between the two germline ends. The CDR3 region is CASSPSVPLGGANSPLHF. In DNA, the CDR3 is TGTGCCAGCAGTCCCTCTGTCCCCTTGGGAGGGGCCAATTCACCCCTCCACTTT.

The chain links TRBV5-1 to TRBJ2-7; 7 bases are shared with TRBD1. V shed 3 bases and J 1 base; nucleotides not matched to a gene: 7. Germline V CDR1 and CDR2: SGHRS, YFSETQ. The CDR3 runs to 15 residues. CDR3 amino acids: CASSWDRPQSYEQYF. The CDR3 nucleotides are TGCGCCAGCAGCTGGGACAGACCCCAGTCCTACGAGCAGTACTTC.

The rearrangement links TRBV11-2 to TRBJ1-1; the match to TRBD1 covers 7 bases. The CDR3 is 14 residues long. Germline V CDR1 and CDR2: SGHAT, FQNNGV. V dropped 5 bases and J dropped 7; count of bases not matched to a gene: 10. The CDR3 DNA reads TGTGCCAGCAGCGCCTCAGGGGGACCCCTTGAAGCTTTCTTT. Its protein is CASSASGGPLEAFF.

J is TRBJ1-2 and V is TRBV21-1; TRBD1, the table's D call, was not compared with the DNA. TRBV21-1 is reported as a pseudogene. This CDR3 has 16 residues. For the CDR3, the DNA is TGTGCCAGCAGCAAACCCGGGACAGGGCCACCTTATGGCTACACCTTC. Its protein product is CASSKPGTGPPYGYTF.

This clone was picked up one time. The chain has TRBV30 and TRBJ1-5; no clear D. The CDR3 covers 14 residues. The ends were cut back, 4 bases at V and 6 bases at J, with 16 bases in the middle. CDR1 and CDR2 (germline): GTSNPN, SVGIG (reference sequence). The CDR3 nucleotides read TGTGCCTGGACGGGAAGAGGTTTGGGTCAGCCCCAGCATTTT. Its protein product is CAWTGRGLGQPQHF.

The rearrangement links TRBV10-3 to TRBJ1-1; tentatively, D is TRBD1 (6 bases). Per the germline V gene, CDR1 is ENHRY and CDR2 is SYGVKD. This CDR3 contains 15 residues. V was pared by 10 bases and J by 5 bases, with 23 bases between. CDR3 nucleotide sequence: TGTGCCACCGGGGGAAGGGGGGGTTCGAGGACTGAAGCTTTCTTT. Its protein product is CATGGRGGSRTEAFF.

The chain joins TRBV28 to TRBJ2-2, with D tentatively TRBD2 (5 bases). The V and J ends lost 0 bases and 5 bases respectively, with 10 bases between them. Germline loops: CDR1 MDHEN, CDR2 SYDVKM. The CDR3 has 15 amino acids. CDR3 amino acids: CASSLWGASTGELFF. CDR3 DNA sequence: TGTGCCAGCAGTTTATGGGGAGCTTCGACCGGGGAGCTGTTTTTT.

V usage is TRBV5-1 and J usage is TRBJ2-7; D perhaps matches TRBD1 (6 bases). Germline lookup yields CDR1 SGHRS and CDR2 YFSETQ. V was clipped by 4 bases and J by 2 bases, with 25 bases between them. The CDR3 contains 18 residues. DNA for the CDR3: TGCGCCAGCAGCCCTCTTTTAGTACAGGGTAACACTCCCTACGAGCAGTACTTC. This translates into CASSPLLVQGNTPYEQYF.

This chain links TRBV9 with TRBJ2-1, with 8 bases matching TRBD2. CDR1 and CDR2 from the germline V gene are SGDLS and YYNGEE. Trimming at V came to 0 bases and at J to 4 bases, leaving 3 bases not matched to a gene. There are 15 residues in the CDR3. The CDR3 protein is CASSVGGGGYNEQFF. The DNA for the CDR3 is TGTGCCAGCAGCGTAGGGGGCGGGGGGTACAATGAGCAGTTCTTC.